The present entry profiles one T cell receptor (beta chain) with its context. Its target is unknown. Vbeta (60) and Jbeta (13) primers were used in the PCR. Using immunoSEQ multiplex PCR, the repertoire was profiled, and TCRdb retains in-frame clones only, with some absent. The data show 120,000 or so clones, roughly four fifths seen once. This CDR3 has 15 residues. Trimming took off 0 bases at V and 7 bases at J, with 13 bases between the two ends. Per germline, CDR1 SGHRS and CDR2 YFSETQ. The sample comes from a study of cytomegalovirus exposure and HLA in healthy donors. Overall study findings and caveats: It was approximately 170 TCR beta chains that were listed as cytomegalovirus-associated. Across donors, presence/absence analyses took sequencing depth to be roughly uniform. Among TCR sequences, most were rare, though some public TCRs appeared in many donors. Trimming of TCR beta V- and J-genes showed a link, identified in a later analysis, to a missense DCLRE1C variant.

This chain links TRBV5-1 with TRBJ2-2, with unresolved D. This sequence was found in a woman in her thirties or forties in good health and CMV-seronegative. Material: PBMCs. The CDR3 loop is CASSLGGTRLGELFF. The CDR3 DNA reads TGCGCCAGCAGCTTGGGTGGTACTCGACTCGGGGAGCTGTTTTTT.